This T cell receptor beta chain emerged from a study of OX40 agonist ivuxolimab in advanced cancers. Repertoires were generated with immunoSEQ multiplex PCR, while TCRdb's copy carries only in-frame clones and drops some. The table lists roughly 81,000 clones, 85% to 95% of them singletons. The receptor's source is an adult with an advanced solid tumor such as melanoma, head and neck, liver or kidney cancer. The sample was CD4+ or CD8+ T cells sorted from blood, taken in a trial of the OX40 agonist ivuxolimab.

In nucleotides, the CDR3 is TGTGCCAGCAGCTCAACCGGGACAGACGTCTACGAGCAGTACTTC. Translation: CASSSTGTDVYEQYF. The V and J genes are TRBV7-9 and TRBJ2-7; TRBD1 matches at 7 bases. Germline loops: CDR1 SEHNR, CDR2 FQNEAQ (reference sequence). The CDR3 extends over 15 amino acids. Trimming at V came to 4 bases and at J to 3 bases, leaving 9 bases not matched to a gene.